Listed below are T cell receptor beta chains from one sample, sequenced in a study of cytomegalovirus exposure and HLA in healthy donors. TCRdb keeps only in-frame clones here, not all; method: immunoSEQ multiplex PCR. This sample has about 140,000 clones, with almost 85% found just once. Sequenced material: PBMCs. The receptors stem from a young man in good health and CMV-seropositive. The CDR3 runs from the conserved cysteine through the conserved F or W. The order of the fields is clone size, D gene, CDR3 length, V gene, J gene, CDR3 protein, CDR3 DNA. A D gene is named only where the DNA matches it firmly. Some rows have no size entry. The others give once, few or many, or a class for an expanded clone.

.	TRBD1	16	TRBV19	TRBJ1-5	CASRPEGQSEFQPRHF	TGTGCCAGTAGACCAGAGGGACAGTCGGAGTTTCAGCCCCGGCATTTT
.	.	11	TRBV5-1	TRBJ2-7	CASSSSYEQYF	TGCGCCAGCAGCTCCAGTTACGAGCAGTACTTC
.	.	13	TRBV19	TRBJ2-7	CASSPRHVYEQYF	TGTGCCAGTAGTCCGAGACACGTTTACGAGCAGTACTTC
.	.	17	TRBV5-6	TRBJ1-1	CASSLTGRVGSDTEAFF	TGTGCCAGCAGCTTGACCGGCAGGGTGGGATCGGACACTGAAGCTTTCTTT
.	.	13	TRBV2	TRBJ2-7	CASSEKWRYEQYF	TGTGCCAGCAGTGAAAAATGGAGATACGAGCAGTACTTC
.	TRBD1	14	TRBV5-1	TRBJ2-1	CASSLGTGDPEQFF	TGCGCCAGCAGCTTGGGGACAGGGGACCCTGAGCAGTTCTTC
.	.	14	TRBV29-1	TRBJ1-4	CSVEDSGTNEKLFF	TGCAGCGTTGAAGATTCAGGGACTAATGAAAAACTGTTTTTT
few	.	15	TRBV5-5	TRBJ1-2	CASSFVTGANYGYTF	TGTGCCAGCAGCTTCGTCACCGGGGCTAACTATGGCTACACCTTC
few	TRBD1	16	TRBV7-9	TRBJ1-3	CASSLATGTPGNTIYF	TGTGCCAGCAGCTTAGCGACAGGGACTCCTGGAAACACCATATATTTT
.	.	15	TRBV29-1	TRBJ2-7	CSVSDSHRFSYEQYF	TGCAGCGTTTCCGACAGTCACCGATTTTCCTACGAGCAGTACTTC
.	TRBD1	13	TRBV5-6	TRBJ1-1	CASSLPGGTEAFF	TGTGCCAGCAGCTTACCAGGGGGCACTGAAGCTTTCTTT
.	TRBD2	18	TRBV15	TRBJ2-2	CATSREGSSGRRAGELFF	TGTGCCACCAGCAGAGAAGGGTCAAGCGGGAGAAGGGCCGGGGAGCTGTTTTTT
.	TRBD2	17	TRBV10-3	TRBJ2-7	CAISEGERTSFLPEQYF	TGTGCCATCAGTGAGGGGGAGCGGACTAGCTTTCTTCCCGAGCAGTACTTC
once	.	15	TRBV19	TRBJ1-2	CASSRPTGINYGYTF	TGTGCCAGTAGTCGTCCGACCGGGATTAACTATGGCTACACCTTC
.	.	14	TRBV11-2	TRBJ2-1	CASSLDRRDDEQFF	TGTGCCAGCAGCTTAGACCGGCGGGACGATGAGCAGTTCTTC
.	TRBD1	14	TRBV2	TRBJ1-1	CASSPYRGVTEAFF	TGTGCCAGCAGCCCCTACAGGGGGGTCACTGAAGCTTTCTTT
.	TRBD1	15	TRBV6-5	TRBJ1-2	CASRKQGAGLSGYTF	TGTGCCAGCAGGAAACAGGGGGCCGGCCTAAGTGGCTACACCTTC
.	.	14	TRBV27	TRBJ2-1	CASSISGSYNEQFF	TGTGCCAGCAGTATTAGCGGTTCCTACAATGAGCAGTTCTTC
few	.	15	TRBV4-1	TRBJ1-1	CASSQNGQGGTEAFF	TGCGCCAGCAGCCAAAATGGACAAGGCGGAACTGAAGCTTTCTTT
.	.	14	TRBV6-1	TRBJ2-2	CAIANGGFTGELFF	TGTGCAATAGCCAACGGGGGTTTTACCGGGGAGCTGTTTTTT
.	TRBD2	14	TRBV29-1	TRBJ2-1	CSVARLAGGNEQFF	TGCAGCGTTGCACGACTAGCGGGTGGCAATGAGCAGTTCTTC
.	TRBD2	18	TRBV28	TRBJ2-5	CASSLYSKAAGRRGTQYF	TGTGCCAGCAGTTTATACTCCAAGGCAGCGGGACGAAGGGGGACCCAGTACTTC
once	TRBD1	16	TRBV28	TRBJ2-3	CASSFPDREGQDTQYF	TGTGCCAGCAGTTTTCCGGACAGGGAAGGACAAGATACGCAGTATTTT
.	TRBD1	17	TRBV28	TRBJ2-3	CASSPGGIRGSTDTQYF	TGTGCCAGCAGCCCTGGTGGGATCAGGGGGTCTACAGATACGCAGTATTTT
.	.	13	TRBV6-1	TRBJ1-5	CASGEGLNQPQHF	TGTGCCAGCGGGGAGGGCCTGAATCAGCCCCAGCATTTT
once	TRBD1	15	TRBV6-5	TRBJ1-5	CASSWGQGFNQPQHF	TGTGCCAGCAGTTGGGGACAGGGGTTCAATCAGCCCCAGCATTTT
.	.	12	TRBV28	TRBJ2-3	CASSTYTDTQYF	TGTGCCAGCAGTACATACACAGATACGCAGTATTTT
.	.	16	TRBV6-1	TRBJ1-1	CASSEALMRGDTEAFF	TGTGCCAGCAGTGAAGCGCTGATGCGGGGCGACACTGAAGCTTTCTTT
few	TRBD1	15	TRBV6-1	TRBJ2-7	CASKKDWTGPYEQYF	TGTGCCAGCAAGAAAGACTGGACAGGACCCTACGAGCAGTACTTC
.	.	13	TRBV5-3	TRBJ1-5	CARSEGVNQPQHF	TGTGCCAGAAGCGAAGGAGTTAATCAGCCCCAGCATTTT
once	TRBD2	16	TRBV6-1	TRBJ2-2	CASSGLAGTNTGELFF	TGTGCCAGCAGTGGACTAGCGGGAACGAACACCGGGGAGCTGTTTTTT
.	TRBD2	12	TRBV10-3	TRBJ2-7	CATASGGYEQYF	TGTGCCACCGCTAGCGGCGGCTACGAGCAGTACTTC
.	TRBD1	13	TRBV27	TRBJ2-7	CASGRQGAFEQYF	TGTGCCAGCGGGAGACAGGGGGCATTCGAGCAGTACTTC
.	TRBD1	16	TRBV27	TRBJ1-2	CASSLEAGGQYYGYTF	TGTGCCAGCAGTTTAGAGGCAGGGGGCCAATACTATGGCTACACCTTC
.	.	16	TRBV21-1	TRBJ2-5	CASSKSGRQFRETQYF	TGTGCCAGCAGCAAGAGTGGCAGGCAATTCCGGGAGACCCAGTACTTC
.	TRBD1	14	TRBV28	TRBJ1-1	CASRLPQGFTEAFF	TGTGCCAGCAGACTCCCACAGGGGTTCACTGAAGCTTTCTTT
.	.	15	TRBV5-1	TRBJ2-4	CASSFSTGHKNIQYF	TGCGCCAGCAGCTTTAGTACAGGGCACAAAAACATTCAGTACTTC
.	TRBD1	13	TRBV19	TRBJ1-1	CASSTLSGGKAFF	TGTGCCAGTAGTACTCTATCAGGGGGTAAAGCTTTCTTT
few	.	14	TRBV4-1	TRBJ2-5	CASSPWGQQETQYF	TGCGCCAGCAGCCCCTGGGGGCAACAAGAGACCCAGTACTTC
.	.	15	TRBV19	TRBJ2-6	CASSPRGLGANVLTF	TGTGCCAGTAGCCCAAGAGGGTTGGGGGCCAACGTCCTGACTTTC
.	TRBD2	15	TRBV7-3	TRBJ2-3	CASSSTMTSADTQYF	TGTGCCAGCAGCTCAACTATGACTAGCGCAGATACGCAGTATTTT
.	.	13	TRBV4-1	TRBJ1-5	CASSEAQGGPQHF	TGCGCCAGCAGCGAAGCGCAGGGCGGGCCCCAGCATTTT
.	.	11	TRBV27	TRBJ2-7	CASSSAGEQYF	TGTGCCAGCAGTTCGGCCGGGGAGCAGTACTTC
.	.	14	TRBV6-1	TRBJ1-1	CASSTGPLNTEAFF	TGTGCCAGCAGTACAGGGCCATTGAACACTGAAGCTTTCTTT
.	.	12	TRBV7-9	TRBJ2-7	CASSQLEYEQYF	TGTGCCAGCAGCCAACTAGAATACGAGCAGTACTTC
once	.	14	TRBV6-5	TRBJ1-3	CASSKHDRTNTIYF	TGTGCCAGCAGTAAACACGACAGAACGAACACCATATATTTT
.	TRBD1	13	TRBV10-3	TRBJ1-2	CAIRGGTGDGYTF	TGTGCCATCAGGGGAGGGACAGGGGATGGCTACACCTTC
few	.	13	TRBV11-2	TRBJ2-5	CASSPTTTETQYF	TGTGCCAGCAGCCCAACAACTACAGAGACCCAGTACTTC
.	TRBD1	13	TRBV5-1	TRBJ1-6	CASSRDRGEPLHF	TGCGCCAGCAGCCGCGACAGGGGGGAACCCCTCCACTTT
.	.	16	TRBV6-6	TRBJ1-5	CASRPPEGGRGQPQHF	TGTGCCAGCAGACCCCCAGAAGGAGGGAGGGGACAGCCCCAGCATTTT
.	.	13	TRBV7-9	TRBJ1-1	CASRDGGSTEAFF	TGTGCCAGCAGGGACGGGGGAAGCACTGAAGCTTTCTTT
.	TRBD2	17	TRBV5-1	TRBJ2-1	CASREENGGGSYNEQFF	TGCGCCAGCAGAGAGGAAAACGGGGGGGGTTCCTACAATGAGCAGTTCTTC
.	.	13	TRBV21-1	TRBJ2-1	CASSKDPAWEQFF	TGTGCCAGCAGCAAAGACCCCGCGTGGGAGCAGTTCTTC
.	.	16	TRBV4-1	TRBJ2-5	CASSQGQGNPRATQYF	TGCGCCAGCAGCCAAGGGCAGGGGAATCCTCGGGCGACCCAGTACTTC
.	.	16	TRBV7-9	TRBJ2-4	CASSLAAKGEENIQYF	TGTGCCAGCAGCTTAGCGGCGAAGGGAGAGGAAAACATTCAGTACTTC